The next 29 T cell receptor beta chains were all read from a single sample in a study of blood T cell repertoires in COVID-19. Measured with immunoSEQ multiplex PCR; TCRdb has only the in-frame clones, and not every one. The data show 78,000 or so clones, 86% seen once. The source material was peripheral blood. All receptors derive from a man in his fifties or sixties with active or convalescent COVID-19.

This chain connects TRBV12-3 or TRBV12-4 to TRBJ2-7; weak D call: TRBD1 (6 bases). CDR3 length: 12 residues. The V end lost 4 bases, the J end lost 6 bases, and 10 bases lay between the germline ends. The CDR3 DNA follows: TGTGCCAGCAGTTCACAGGGACCCGAGCAGTACTTC. Its protein is CASSSQGPEQYF.

In its sample, this clone was seen a few times. The chain joins TRBV3-1 (or the pseudogene TRBV3-2) to TRBJ1-2; a possible D gene is TRBD1 (5 bases). Trimming stripped 0 bases from V and 6 bases from J, with 11 bases between. In germline, CDR1 is LGHDT, CDR2 YNNKEL (reference sequence). The CDR3 has 14 amino acids. CDR3 nucleotides: TGTGCCAGCAGCCAAGATATGGGGGGAGATGGCTACACCTTC. Its translation is CASSQDMGGDGYTF.

There are a few counts of this clone. The V gene is TRBV28, the J gene TRBJ1-2, with 7 positions matching TRBD1. The CDR3 loop spans 16 amino acids. Germline assignment: CDR1 MDHEN and CDR2 SYDVKM. V lost 8 bases, J lost 6 bases, and 18 bases stayed unmatched. In nucleotides, the CDR3 is TGTGCCAGCTTTAGGAAGACAGGGTTTCACTTGAATGGCTACACCTTC. Amino acid sequence: CASFRKTGFHLNGYTF.

This clone was recorded only once. V and J are TRBV28 and TRBJ2-3, with 11 bases that match TRBD2. CDR1 MDHEN and CDR2 SYDVKM come from the germline V gene. Trimming took 3 bases from V and 7 from J; bases not matched to a gene: 12. This CDR3 region has 17 residues. The CDR3 bases are TGTGCCAGCAGTTTGGGCTTAGCGGGGGGGCCGTGGAATACGCAGTATTTT. Encoded protein: CASSLGLAGGPWNTQYF.

The rearrangement uses TRBV3-1 (or the pseudogene TRBV3-2) and TRBJ1-1; D not resolved. The CDR3 consists of 17 residues. CDR1 is LGHDT, CDR2 YNNKEL, per germline (reference sequence). The germline V and J ends were trimmed by 0 bases and 0 bases, with 14 bases remaining between them. CDR3: CASSQDGRFTMNTEAFF. CDR3 DNA: TGTGCCAGCAGCCAAGATGGGAGGTTTACTATGAACACTGAAGCTTTCTTT.

The chain uses TRBV24-1 and TRBJ2-5, with 7 bases matching TRBD2. This CDR3 comprises 14 residues. V shed 3 bases and J 5 bases; nucleotides not matched to a gene: 5. Germline V gives CDR1 KGHDR, CDR2 SFDVKD. CDR3 sequence reads: CATSDGLDAETQYF. CDR3 in DNA: TGTGCCACCAGTGATGGACTAGATGCTGAGACCCAGTACTTC.

CDR3 amino acids: CASSADGQEPYGYTF. CDR3 nucleotides: TGTGCCAGCTCAGCGGACGGACAGGAACCTTATGGCTACACCTTC. The gene calls are TRBV18 and TRBJ1-2; 7 bases are a match to TRBD1. Germline trimming cut 5 bases from V and 5 bases from J; bases unmatched to any gene: 11. Germline V gene lookup returns CDR1 KGHSH and CDR2 LQKENI. The CDR3 contains 15 residues.

This sequence joins TRBV7-9 and TRBJ1-4; 8 bases line up with TRBD1. With V trimmed by 5 bases and J by 13 bases, 15 bases remained unmatched. Germline V lookup: CDR1 SEHNR, CDR2 FQNEAQ (reference sequence). This CDR3 has 15 residues. The CDR3 loop reads CASSPGTGYGSRLFF. The DNA for the CDR3 is TGTGCCAGCAGCCCCGGGACAGGTTACGGATCCAGACTGTTTTTT.

The chain carries TRBV28 and TRBJ2-3, with 8 bases fitting TRBD1. V shed 6 bases, J shed 2 bases, and the junction held 7 bases outside the gene matches. This CDR3 comprises 15 residues. Germline CDR1 reads MDHEN; CDR2 reads SYDVKM. CDR3 in DNA: TGTGCCAGCAGCTTGGACAGGGCGGTCACAGATACGCAGTATTTT. Translated: CASSLDRAVTDTQYF.

J is TRBJ2-6 and V is TRBV5-5; 7 positions match TRBD1. The germline gives CDR1 SGHKS, CDR2 YYEKEE (reference sequence). The CDR3 is 17 residues long. Trimming at V came to 0 bases and at J to 4 bases, leaving 7 bases not matched to a gene. The CDR3 DNA sequence: TGTGCCAGCAGCTTGGAGGGGACAGTCGCCGGGGCCAACGTCCTGACTTTC. Translated: CASSLEGTVAGANVLTF.

The V gene is TRBV28, the J gene TRBJ2-5, with 10 bases that match TRBD2. The CDR3 spans 14 residues. Germline CDR1 is MDHEN and CDR2 is SYDVKM. V was pared by 4 bases and J by 7 bases, with 6 bases of the junction left unmatched. DNA of the CDR3: TGTGCCAGCAGTTCCCTAGCGGGGGTCGCGACCCAGTACTTC. Its translation is CASSSLAGVATQYF.

The rearrangement uses TRBV5-1 and TRBJ1-1; TRBD1 agrees at 8 bases. Unmatched junction bases numbered 8, after V lost 2 bases and J lost 5 bases. Germline lookup yields CDR1 SGHRS and CDR2 YFSETQ. The CDR3 is 15 amino acids. This chain's CDR3 is CASSFSQGVRTEAFF. CDR3 DNA sequence: TGCGCCAGCAGCTTCTCACAGGGGGTGCGAACTGAAGCTTTCTTT.

This rearrangement joins TRBV28 to TRBJ1-4, with a weak D call TRBD1 (5 bases). V was pared by 2 bases and J by 8 bases, with 12 bases between. This CDR3 is built from 14 residues. CDR1 is MDHEN and CDR2 is SYDVKM in the germline V gene. CDR3 nucleotides: TGTGCCAGCAGTTTAGGAGGGGATAGGGAAAAACTGTTTTTT. Its protein product is CASSLGGDREKLFF.

This chain joins TRBV4-1 and TRBJ1-2; D ambiguous. Looked up from germline, CDR1 is MGHRA and CDR2 is YSYEKL. This CDR3 has 14 residues. Trimming removed 4 bases from V and 2 bases from J, with 11 bases in between. The CDR3 nucleotides read TGCGCCAGCAGCCCAGGTGGGCAGAACTATGGCTACACCTTC. Translation gives CASSPGGQNYGYTF.

The sample holds one count of this clone. The V and J genes are TRBV27 and TRBJ2-2; 8 positions agree with TRBD1. Germline assignment: CDR1 MNHEY and CDR2 SMNVEV (reference sequence). The CDR3 runs 16 residues. Trimming at V came to 4 bases and at J to 1 base, leaving 5 bases not matched to a gene. The CDR3 region is CASSSGQARNTGELFF. CDR3 nucleotides: TGTGCCAGCAGTTCGGGACAGGCCCGGAACACCGGGGAGCTGTTTTTT.

This chain uses TRBV7-6 with TRBJ2-1, with 7 positions matching TRBD2. From germline, CDR1 is SGHVS and CDR2 FNYEAQ. The V gene end was trimmed by 1 base and the J gene end by 0 bases; junction bases not matched to a gene: 6. The CDR3 has 17 residues. The CDR3 bases are TGTGCCAGCAGCTTAGGCAGCGGGGCGAGCTCCTACAATGAGCAGTTCTTC. Amino acid sequence: CASSLGSGASSYNEQFF.

The V call is TRBV30, the J call TRBJ2-7; the D gene is possibly TRBD1 (6 bases). V lost 2 bases to trimming and J lost 2 bases, with 16 bases between them. The CDR3 has 15 residues. Looked up from germline, CDR1 is GTSNPN and CDR2 is SVGIG (reference sequence). The CDR3 here is CAWSRKPGHPYEQYF. In DNA, the CDR3 is TGTGCCTGGAGTCGCAAGCCGGGACACCCCTACGAGCAGTACTTC.

CDR3 amino acids: CASSLGTGVYGYTF. DNA of the CDR3: TGTGCCAGCAGCCTCGGGACAGGAGTCTATGGCTACACCTTC. The rearrangement links TRBV28 to TRBJ1-2; TRBD1 matches at 8 bases. The J segment lost 4 bases and the V segment lost 6 bases, leaving 7 bases of the junction unmatched. Germline CDR1 reads MDHEN; CDR2 reads SYDVKM. The CDR3 contains 14 residues.

The chain carries TRBV6-1 and TRBJ1-6; tentatively, D is TRBD1 (6 bases). CDR1 and CDR2 from the germline V gene are MNHNS and SASEGT. Between the trimmed V and J ends, which lost 3 bases and 4 bases, there was a span of 13 bases. CDR3 length: 16 amino acids. The CDR3 sequence: CASSDEGRGYNSPLHF. CDR3 bases: TGTGCCAGCAGTGATGAGGGGAGGGGGTATAATTCACCCCTCCACTTT.

The V call is TRBV20-1, the J call TRBJ2-7, with 7 bases identical to TRBD1. The CDR3 has 14 amino acids. Per the germline V gene, CDR1 is DFQATT and CDR2 is SNEGSKA (reference sequence). V was clipped by 3 bases and J by 4 bases; unmatched bases: 9. CDR3 bases: TGCAGTGCTAGTTTAGGACAGGCGCCTTACGAGCAGTACGTC. Protein product: CSASLGQAPYEQYV.

As to this clone: The DNA is omitted, as the CDR3 cannot be located on it reliably, and the CDR3 follows TCRdb's listing. This chain uses TRBV28 with TRBJ2-7; the table gives TRBD1 as D, unverified against the DNA. Inclusive of both ends, the CDR3 amounts to 15 amino acids. Germline CDR1 is MDHEN and CDR2 is SYDVKM. CDR3 in amino acids: CASILGERGRNEQYF.

The chain employs TRBV18 and TRBJ2-5; D unresolved. The CDR3 contains 14 residues. CDR1 and CDR2 from the germline V gene are KGHSH and LQKENI. Trimming took 0 bases from V and 3 from J, leaving 8 bases between them. The chain's CDR3 is CASSPPAREETQYF. CDR3 nucleotides: TGTGCCAGCTCACCACCCGCACGGGAAGAGACCCAGTACTTC.

The chain combines TRBV2 with TRBJ2-1; the D is unclear. The CDR3 runs 13 residues. From germline, CDR1 is SNHLY and CDR2 FYNNEI. Trimming left V 6 bases short and J 9 bases short, with 15 bases between. For the CDR3, the DNA is TGTGCCAGCAGCGCCGGGTCCTTGGGTGAGCAGTTCTTC. Amino acid sequence: CASSAGSLGEQFF.

The chain links TRBV7-7 to TRBJ2-1; TRBD2 agrees at 8 bases. Germline V lookup: CDR1 SSHAT, CDR2 FNYEAQ (reference sequence). Trimming took 1 base from V and 5 from J; bases not matched to a gene: 4. The CDR3 is 15 amino acids. The CDR3 coding sequence is TGTGCCAGCAGCTTAGACGGGGGGGTAGACAATGAGCAGTTCTTC. It codes for CASSLDGGVDNEQFF.

The V and J genes are TRBV5-1 and TRBJ2-7; D may be TRBD1 (5 bases). The CDR3 is 12 residues long. Germline-derived CDR1 and CDR2 are SGHRS and YFSETQ. Trimming removed 2 bases from V and 3 bases from J, with 6 bases in between. The CDR3 coding sequence is TGCGCCAGCAGCTTCGACAGCTACGAGCAGTACTTC. Translated, it gives CASSFDSYEQYF.

In its sample, this clone was seen once. In DNA, the CDR3 is TGTGCCAGCAGAACAAGGGGAAAGTACAATGAGCAGTTCTTC. Protein: CASRTRGKYNEQFF. The V call is TRBV6-5, the J call TRBJ2-1, with D possibly being TRBD1 (5 bases). V was trimmed by 6 bases and J by 4 bases, leaving 13 bases between them. CDR3 length: 14 residues. In germline, CDR1 is MNHEY, CDR2 SVGAGI.

V is TRBV2 and J is TRBJ2-3; D remains ambiguous. The CDR3 contains 13 residues. V lost 4 bases to trimming and J lost 6 bases, with 11 bases between them. CDR1 and CDR2 from the germline V gene are SNHLY and FYNNEI. The CDR3: CASSASTGDTQYF. DNA of the CDR3: TGTGCCAGCAGTGCCTCTACCGGGGATACGCAGTATTTT.

The V and J genes are TRBV24-1 and TRBJ1-4; 8 bases are shared with TRBD1. CDR3 length: 17 residues. Trimming cost V 4 bases and J 3 bases; bases outside gene matches: 9. CDR1 and CDR2 from the germline V gene are KGHDR and SFDVKD. The CDR3 protein is CATSDAPTTGANEKLFF. In DNA, the CDR3 is TGTGCCACCAGTGACGCCCCCACGACAGGGGCTAATGAAAAACTGTTTTTT.

The chain employs TRBV19 and TRBJ2-2; tentatively, D is TRBD1 (6 bases). V was pared by 6 bases and J by 0 bases, with 14 bases between. CDR3 length equals 16 residues. Germline V gene data show CDR1 as LNHDA and CDR2 as SQIVND (reference sequence). This CDR3 is CASRGYRESNTGELFF. In nucleotides, the CDR3 is TGTGCCAGTAGGGGCTACAGGGAGTCGAACACCGGGGAGCTGTTTTTT.